Here is one TCR beta chain with its context. No cognate antigen has been identified for it. No clone much larger than this one lies a single base away; base qualities are absent. The sample is drawn from a study of CD8 T cells in Susac syndrome (dated by TCRdb to about 2019). Broadly, across the study: The study used repertoire sequencing to test whether antigen drove CD8+ T cell activation and differentiation in Susac syndrome.

The germline ends are 12 bases apart after V is trimmed by 5 bases and J by 4 bases. Reading from cysteine to phenylalanine, the CDR3 counts 14 amino acids. Only the CDR3 region is kept as DNA, spanning 42 bases read in frame from base 1. According to the germline V gene, CDR1 reads SGHTA and CDR2 reads FQGNSA. RNA was extracted with the RNeasy kit and roughly 0.5 to 1 ug was reverse transcribed using random hexamers. TCR beta CDR3 regions were amplified with the immunoSEQ multiplex PCR assay covering 54 Vbeta and 13 Jbeta segments. To correct PCR amplification bias, a synthetic template baseline was used for both primer optimization and computational correction. The paper's data handling went like this. Only productive sequences were kept, with reads annotated to V, D and J genes according to IMGT and analyzed in immunoSEQ Analyzer. Clonality was calculated as one minus the Shannon entropy normalized by log2 of the number of productive unique sequences. For each patient and control, public and private clones were evaluated among the 100 most prevalent clones. A clone was defined as Susac-specific if it was absent from the healthy and MS cohorts, from 1052 published viral clones and from other ImmuneACCESS disease sequences. The raw public reads went through TCRdb reprocessing: fastp at Q25, MiXCR clone calling, in-frame beta chains kept. Rows matching on CDR3 protein sequence are summarized as one entry with the most common DNA and genes. These V and J calls originate from TCRdb's pipeline instead of the authors' own analysis. The sample contains some 190,000 distinct CDR3 sequences, roughly 95% of them found a single time. Of the sample, approximately 0.1% falls within the top ten clones.

Peripheral blood CD8+ and CD4+ T cells from healthy donors, Susac syndrome patients and multiple sclerosis patients were profiled using high-throughput TCR beta sequencing. The healthy donors served as controls matched for age and sex. Bulk CD8+ and CD4+ T cells were purified by magnetic negative isolation, whereas CD8+ TEMRA cells were enriched by FACS. Blood was drawn into EDTA tubes, processed within 24 hours, and PBMCs were isolated by density gradient centrifugation. PBMCs intended for TCR sequencing were cryopreserved in liquid nitrogen and were subsequently thawed in a 37 degrees C water bath. Purity of sorted or isolated CD4+, CD8+ and CD8+ TEMRA cells was at least 90%. Findings and caveats that apply to the study as a whole: The study acknowledged that relatively few individuals were included in the TCR sequencing and HLA analysis.

Input material: CD4+ T cells from PBMCs. The sequence was obtained from a human donor in good health. The V and J genes are TRBV7-2 and TRBJ1-3, with a tentative D gene TRBD1 over 6 matching bases. The CDR3 region has the sequence CASSLNRDGNTIYF. The DNA reads TGTGCCAGCAGCCTGAACAGGGACGGAAACACCATATATTTT.